Given below is one T cell receptor (beta chain) in context. The target antigen is unknown. The data belong to a study of early T cells in non-severe SARS-CoV-2 infection. As for the study in general: Sequenced material consisted of bulk RNA (from unsorted whole blood), and chains were unpaired. Study observations and caveats: VDJdb matching, biased toward anti-spike CD8 responses, missed private and CD4 specificities.

Individual cDNA molecules received unique molecular identifiers. TCRdb itself ran the 5' RACE reads through MiXCR, one entry per CDR3 protein. Found here are tens of thousands of distinct CDR3 sequences, about 19% of them singletons; the top ten hold 15% to 20%. The CDR3 loop spans 14 amino acids. Trimming at V came to 7 bases and at J to 8 bases, leaving 4 bases not matched to a gene. Germline V lookup: CDR1 SGHAT, CDR2 FQNNGV. This receptor was taken from an adult who was a healthcare worker with PCR-confirmed SARS-CoV-2 infection or an uninfected control (not recorded which). The sample here was whole blood, taken at baseline. The chain is built from TRBV11-2 and TRBJ2-1; the match to TRBD2 covers 14 bases. CDR3 nucleotide sequence: TGTGCCAGCACGAGACTAGCGGGGGGGTATGAGCAGTTCTTC. Translating it yields CASTRLAGGYEQFF.